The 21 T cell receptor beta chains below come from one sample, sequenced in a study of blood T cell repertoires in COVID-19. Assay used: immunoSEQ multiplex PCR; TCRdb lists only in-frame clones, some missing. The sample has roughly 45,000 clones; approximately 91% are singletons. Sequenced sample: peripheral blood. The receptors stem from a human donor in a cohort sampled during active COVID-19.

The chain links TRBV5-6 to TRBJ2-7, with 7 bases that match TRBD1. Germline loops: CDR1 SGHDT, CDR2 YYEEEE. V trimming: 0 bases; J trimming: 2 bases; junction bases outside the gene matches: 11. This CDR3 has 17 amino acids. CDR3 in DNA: TGTGCCAGCAGCTTGGAAGTTCCCCGGGACAGCACCTACGAGCAGTACTTC. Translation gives CASSLEVPRDSTYEQYF.

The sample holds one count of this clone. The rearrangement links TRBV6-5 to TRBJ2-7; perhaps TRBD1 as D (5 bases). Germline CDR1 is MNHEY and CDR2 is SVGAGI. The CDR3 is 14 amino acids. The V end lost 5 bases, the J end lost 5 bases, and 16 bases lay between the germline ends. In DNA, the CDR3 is TGTGCCAGCAGTATGATCCAACAGGAAAACGAGCAGTACTTC. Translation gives CASSMIQQENEQYF.

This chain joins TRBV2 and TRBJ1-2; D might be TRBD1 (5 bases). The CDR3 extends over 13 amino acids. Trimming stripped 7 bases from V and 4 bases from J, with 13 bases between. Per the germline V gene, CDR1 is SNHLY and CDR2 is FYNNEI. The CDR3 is CASILGTPYGYTF. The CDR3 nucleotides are TGTGCCAGCATACTGGGGACTCCCTATGGCTACACCTTC. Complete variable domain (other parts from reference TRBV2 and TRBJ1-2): EPEVTQTPSHQVTQMGQEVILRCVPISNHLYFYWYRQILGQKVEFLVSFYNNEISEKSEIFDDQFSVERPDGSNFTLKIRSTKLEDSAMYFCASILGTPYGYTFGSGTRLTVV.

Written as DNA, the CDR3 is TGTGCCAGCAGCCGATCCCTAGAATCCTCCTACGAGCAGTACTTC. It specifies CASSRSLESSYEQYF. This rearrangement joins TRBV6-6 to TRBJ2-7, with D unclear. The CDR3 has 15 amino acids. The V and J ends lost 6 bases and 0 bases respectively, with 15 bases between them. Germline assignment: CDR1 MNHNY and CDR2 SVGAGI (reference sequence).

In nucleotides, the CDR3 is TGTGCCAGCAGTTGGACAGGGCCCCGAGGCACTGAAGCTTTCTTT. Residues: CASSWTGPRGTEAFF. This chain links TRBV6-5 with TRBJ1-1; 8 bases match TRBD1. The CDR3 runs to 15 residues. V trimming: 4 bases; J trimming: 4 bases; junction bases outside the gene matches: 8. Germline loops: CDR1 MNHEY, CDR2 SVGAGI.

The DNA of the CDR3 is TGTGCCAGCAGTGGACTGGATGGCCTCAATCAGCCCCAGCATTTT. Amino acid sequence: CASSGLDGLNQPQHF. V is TRBV27 and J is TRBJ1-5; D unresolved. CDR3 size: 15 residues. Germline CDR1 MNHEY, CDR2 SMNVEV (reference sequence). V lost 5 bases to trimming and J lost 3 bases, with 14 bases between them.

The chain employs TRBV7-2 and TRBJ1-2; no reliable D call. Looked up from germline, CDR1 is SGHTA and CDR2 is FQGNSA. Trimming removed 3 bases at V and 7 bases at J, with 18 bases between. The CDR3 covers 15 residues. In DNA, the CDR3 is TGTGCCAGCAGCTTGAAAACGTCACAGTTCGGTGGCTACACCTTC. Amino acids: CASSLKTSQFGGYTF.

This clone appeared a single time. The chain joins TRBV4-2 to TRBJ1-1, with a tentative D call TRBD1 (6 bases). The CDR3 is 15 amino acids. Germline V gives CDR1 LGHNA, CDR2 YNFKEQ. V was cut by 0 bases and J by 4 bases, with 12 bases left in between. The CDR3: CASSQEGARGTEAFF. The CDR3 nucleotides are TGTGCCAGCAGCCAAGAGGGGGCCCGGGGCACTGAAGCTTTCTTT.

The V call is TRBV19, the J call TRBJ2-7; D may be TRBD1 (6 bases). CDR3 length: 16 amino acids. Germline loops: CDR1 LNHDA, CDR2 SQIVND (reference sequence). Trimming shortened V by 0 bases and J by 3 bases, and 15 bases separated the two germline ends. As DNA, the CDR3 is TGTGCCAGTAGTATAGAATCGGACAGACATTTCTACGAGCAGTACTTC. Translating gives CASSIESDRHFYEQYF. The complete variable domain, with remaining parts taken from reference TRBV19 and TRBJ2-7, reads DGGITQSPKYLFRKEGQNVTLSCEQNLNHDAMYWYRQDPGQGLRLIYYSQIVNDFQKGDIAEGYSVSREKKESFPLTVTSAQKNPTAFYLCASSIESDRHFYEQYFGPGTRLTVT.

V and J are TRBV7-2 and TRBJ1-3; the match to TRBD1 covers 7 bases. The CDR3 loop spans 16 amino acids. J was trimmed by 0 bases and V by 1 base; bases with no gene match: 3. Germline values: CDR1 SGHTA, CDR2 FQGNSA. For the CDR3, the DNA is TGTGCCAGCAGCTTAGACTGGACAGGCTCTGGAAACACCATATATTTT. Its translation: CASSLDWTGSGNTIYF.

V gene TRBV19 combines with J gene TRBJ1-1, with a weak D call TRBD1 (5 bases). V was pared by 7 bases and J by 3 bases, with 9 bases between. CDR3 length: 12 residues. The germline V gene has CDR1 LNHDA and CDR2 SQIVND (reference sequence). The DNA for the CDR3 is TGTGCCAGTAAGGGGTTGTACACTGAAGCTTTCTTT. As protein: CASKGLYTEAFF.

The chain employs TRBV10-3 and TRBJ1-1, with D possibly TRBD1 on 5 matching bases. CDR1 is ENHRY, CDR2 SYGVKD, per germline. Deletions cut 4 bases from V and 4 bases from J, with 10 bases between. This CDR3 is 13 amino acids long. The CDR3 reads CAISGPTGTEAFF. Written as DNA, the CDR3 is TGTGCCATCAGTGGACCCACAGGCACTGAAGCTTTCTTT.

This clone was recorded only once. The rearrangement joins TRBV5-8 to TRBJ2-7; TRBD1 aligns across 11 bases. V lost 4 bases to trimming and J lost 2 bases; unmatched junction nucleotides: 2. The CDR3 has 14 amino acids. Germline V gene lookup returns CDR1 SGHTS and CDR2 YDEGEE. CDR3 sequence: CASSPDRGPYEQYF. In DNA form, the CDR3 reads TGTGCCAGCAGCCCGGACAGGGGGCCCTACGAGCAGTACTTC.

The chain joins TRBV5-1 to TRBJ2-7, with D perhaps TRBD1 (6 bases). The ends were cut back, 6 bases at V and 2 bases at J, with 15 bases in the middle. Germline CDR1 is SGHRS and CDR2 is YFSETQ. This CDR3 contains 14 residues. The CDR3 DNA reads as TGCGCCAGCACCCCGGGTGCAGGGGCCTACGAGCAGTACTTC. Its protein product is CASTPGAGAYEQYF.

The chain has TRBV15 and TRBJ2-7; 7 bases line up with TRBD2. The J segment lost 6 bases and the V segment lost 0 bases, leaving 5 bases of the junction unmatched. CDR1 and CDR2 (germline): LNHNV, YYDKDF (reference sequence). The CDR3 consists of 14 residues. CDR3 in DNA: TGTGCCACCAGCAGAGATCGGTGGGAGGGCGAGCAGTACTTC. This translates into CATSRDRWEGEQYF.

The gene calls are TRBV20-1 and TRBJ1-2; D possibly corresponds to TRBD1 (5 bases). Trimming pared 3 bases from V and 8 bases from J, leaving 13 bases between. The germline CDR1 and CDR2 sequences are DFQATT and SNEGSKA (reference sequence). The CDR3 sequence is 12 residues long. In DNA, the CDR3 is TGCAGTGCTAGTATAACAGGACCCGGCTACACCTTC. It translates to CSASITGPGYTF.

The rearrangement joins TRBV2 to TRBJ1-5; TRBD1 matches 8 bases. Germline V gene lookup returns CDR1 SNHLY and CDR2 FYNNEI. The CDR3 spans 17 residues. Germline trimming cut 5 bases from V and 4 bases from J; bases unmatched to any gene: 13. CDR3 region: CASSPLGRGRVNQPQHF. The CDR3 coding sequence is TGTGCCAGCAGTCCCTTGGGCAGGGGGCGCGTTAATCAGCCCCAGCATTTT. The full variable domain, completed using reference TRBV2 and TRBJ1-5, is EPEVTQTPSHQVTQMGQEVILRCVPISNHLYFYWYRQILGQKVEFLVSFYNNEISEKSEIFDDQFSVERPDGSNFTLKIRSTKLEDSAMYFCASSPLGRGRVNQPQHFGDGTRLSIL.

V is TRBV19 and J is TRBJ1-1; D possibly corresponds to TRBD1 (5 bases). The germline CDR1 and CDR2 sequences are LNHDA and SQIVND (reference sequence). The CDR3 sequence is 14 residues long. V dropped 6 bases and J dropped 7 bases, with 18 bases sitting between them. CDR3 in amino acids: CASRYPDLRGEAFF. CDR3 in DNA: TGTGCCAGTAGATACCCCGACCTTAGGGGTGAAGCTTTCTTT.

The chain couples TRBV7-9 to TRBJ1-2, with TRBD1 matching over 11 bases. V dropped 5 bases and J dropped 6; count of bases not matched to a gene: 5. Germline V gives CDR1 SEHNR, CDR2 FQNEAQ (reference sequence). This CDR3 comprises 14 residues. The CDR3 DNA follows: TGTGCCAGCAGCGCCGGACAGGGGGCAGATGGCTACACCTTC. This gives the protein CASSAGQGADGYTF. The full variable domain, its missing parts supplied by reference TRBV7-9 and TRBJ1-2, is DTGVSQNPRHKITKRGQNVTFRCDPISEHNRLYWYRQTLGQGPEFLTYFQNEAQLEKSRLLSDRFSAERPKGSFSTLEIQRTEQGDSAMYLCASSAGQGADGYTFGSGTRLTVV.

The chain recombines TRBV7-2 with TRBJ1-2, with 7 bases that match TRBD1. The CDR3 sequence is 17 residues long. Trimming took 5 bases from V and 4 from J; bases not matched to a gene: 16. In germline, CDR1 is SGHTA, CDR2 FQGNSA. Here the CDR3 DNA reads TGTGCCAGCAGCCCAAAAGGGGGACAGACCTCAACCTATGGCTACACCTTC. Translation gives CASSPKGGQTSTYGYTF.

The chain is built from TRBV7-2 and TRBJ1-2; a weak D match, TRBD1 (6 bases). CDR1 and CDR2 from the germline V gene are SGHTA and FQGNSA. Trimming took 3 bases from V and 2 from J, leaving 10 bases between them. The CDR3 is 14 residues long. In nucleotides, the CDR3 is TGTGCCAGCAGCTTTGGGGGCGGGAACTATGGCTACACCTTC. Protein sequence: CASSFGGGNYGYTF.